This TCR beta chain was profiled in a study of regulatory T cells in long-lasting Graves disease. The TCR beta library used iRepertoire HTBI primers with Arm-PCR amplification of CDR3. TCRdb redid the calling of the multiplex PCR reads with MiXCR, one entry per CDR3 protein. The sample has 370,000 or so distinct CDR3 sequences; 16% are singletons. Indicated time point: newly diagnosed GD, antithyroid drugs for less than 3 months. PBMC RNA served as the TCR library source. The CDR3 runs 12 residues. The V gene's germline CDR1 is SGDLS and CDR2 YYNGEE. Trimming shortened V by 3 bases and J by 0 bases, and 3 bases separated the two germline ends. This sample was also put to use in a study of T cells in Graves' hyperthyroidism and ophthalmopathy. This second study says: Hyperthyroidism, newly diagnosed and lasting under 2 months, affected patients aged 18 to 65.

The sequence was obtained from a woman in her late teens or twenties with Graves disease. Sequencing used peripheral blood mononuclear cells (PBMCs), obtained at new diagnosis, from a patient treated with antithyroid drugs. This chain links TRBV9 with TRBJ1-1; the D is unclear. CDR3 amino acids: CASSGVNTEAFF. Here the CDR3 DNA reads TGTGCCAGCAGCGGCGTGAACACTGAAGCTTTCTTT.